This TCR beta chain is drawn from a study of blood T cell repertoires in COVID-19 (dated by TCRdb to 2018 to 2020). With respect to the entire study: Samples covering the acute and convalescent phases of COVID-19 were provided by collaborators in the United States, Italy and Spain. The material from the prospective study consisted of cDNA or gDNA derived from T cells, B-cell-depleted T cells, or PBMCs. Subjects who had been exposed to COVID-19, were actively infected with it, or had recovered from it provided the deeply sampled blood TCRbeta repertoires that made up the dataset. The repertoires were released in a freely available public database meant as a resource for research on the immune response to SARS-CoV-2. Samples were obtained from the ongoing ImmuneRACE study (first 160 participants) and from 1,254 subjects provided by 6 global collaborators. Sample metadata almost always included a de-identified subject ID, COVID-19 status, age in years and sex. HLA class I and class II types, where available, came from metadata supplied by the sample provider rather than from assay-based typing. What the study reported, not specific to this receptor: Clinical and demographic metadata were provided uncurated, with the amount varying by source and participant.

TCRbeta CDR3 regions were amplified from genomic DNA by means of the immunoSEQ Assay, a bias-controlled multiplex PCR. The original pipeline was this. Nucleated cell counts per sample were estimated from amplification of reference gene primers within the assay. To quantify the absolute abundance of each unique TCRbeta CDR3 rearrangement, sequence reads were collapsed and filtered. For each sample, productive Simpson clonality was calculated by taking the square root of Simpson's diversity index across productive rearrangements. TCRdb provides this immuneACCESS table in a form limited to in-frame rearrangements. Some clones are lacking; in checked studies, under half of them reflect an unresolved V gene, and why the rest are absent is not known. Clone size and the V and J calls come from that table; the DNA yielded D and trimming. The sample includes around 220,000 clones, with about 86% observed a single time. Of the sample, 1.5% falls within the top ten clones.

Each collaborating institution followed its own protocols to collect whole blood in K2EDTA tubes. For TCRbeta analysis, collaborator samples were shipped as frozen whole blood, as isolated PBMCs, or as DNA extracted from either sample type. The CDR1 and CDR2 encoded by the germline V gene are SQVTM and ANQGSEA. Measured from the cysteine to the phenylalanine, the CDR3 is 16 residues long. The CDR3 DNA has 48 bases and is translated from base 1. V drops 4 bases and J drops 4 bases, leaving 20 bases in between. Comment on this clone: Its antigen is not yet known. The input lacks base qualities; no much larger clone sits a single base away.

The sequence was obtained from a young man with active or convalescent COVID-19. The sequence joins TRBV29-1 to TRBJ2-1; possibly the D gene is TRBD2, per 6 matching bases. The source material was peripheral blood. CDR3 sequence: CSVVGSPRGRYNEQFF. The base sequence is TGCAGCGTTGTCGGGAGCCCCCGCGGTCGGTACAATGAGCAGTTCTTC.